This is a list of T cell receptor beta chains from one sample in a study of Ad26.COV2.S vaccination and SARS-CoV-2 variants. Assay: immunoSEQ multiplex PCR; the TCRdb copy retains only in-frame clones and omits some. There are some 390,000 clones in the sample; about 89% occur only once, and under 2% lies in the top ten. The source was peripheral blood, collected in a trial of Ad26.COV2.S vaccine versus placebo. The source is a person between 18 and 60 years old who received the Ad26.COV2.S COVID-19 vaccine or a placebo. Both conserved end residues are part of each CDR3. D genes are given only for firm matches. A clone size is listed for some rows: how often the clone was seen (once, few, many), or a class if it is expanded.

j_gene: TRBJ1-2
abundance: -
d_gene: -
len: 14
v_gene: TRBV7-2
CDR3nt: TGTGCCAGCAGCCCCCGGGGGGGTTCCTATGGCTACACCTTC
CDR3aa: CASSPRGGSYGYTF

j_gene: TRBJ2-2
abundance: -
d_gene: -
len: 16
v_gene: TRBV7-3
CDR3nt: TGTGCCAGCAGCTTACTCGCGGCAGGGTCCACCGGGGAGCTGTTTTTT
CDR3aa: CASSLLAAGSTGELFF

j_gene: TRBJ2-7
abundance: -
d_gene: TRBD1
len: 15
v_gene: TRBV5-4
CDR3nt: TGTGCCAGCAGCTTGGCAGACAGGGAAGCCTACGAGCAGTACTTC
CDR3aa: CASSLADREAYEQYF

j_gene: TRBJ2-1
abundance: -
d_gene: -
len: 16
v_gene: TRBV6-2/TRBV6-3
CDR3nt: TGTGCCAGCAGTTACGATGGCCGGAGGGACTACAATGAGCAGTTCTTC
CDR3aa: CASSYDGRRDYNEQFF

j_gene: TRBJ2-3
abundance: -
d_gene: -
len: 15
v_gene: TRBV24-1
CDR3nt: TGTGCCACCAGTGAACCGGACACTGTGGAAGATACGCAGTATTTT
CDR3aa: CATSEPDTVEDTQYF

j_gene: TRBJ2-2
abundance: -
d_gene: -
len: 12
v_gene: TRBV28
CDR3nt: TGTGCCAGCAGTTTTCAGGCCGGGGAGCTGTTTTTT
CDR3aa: CASSFQAGELFF

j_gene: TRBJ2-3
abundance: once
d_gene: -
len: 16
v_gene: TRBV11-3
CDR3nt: TGTGCCAGCAGCCCCGGGGTGGGTAGCGGCACAGATACGCAGTATTTT
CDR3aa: CASSPGVGSGTDTQYF

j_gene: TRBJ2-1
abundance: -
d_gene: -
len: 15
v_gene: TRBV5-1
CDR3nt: TGCGCCAGCAGCTTGAGGTCTGGCCCGGCGAATGAGCAGTTCTTC
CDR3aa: CASSLRSGPANEQFF

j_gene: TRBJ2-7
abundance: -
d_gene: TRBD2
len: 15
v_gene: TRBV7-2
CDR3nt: TGTGCCAGCAGCCCGACTAGCGGGGTTCACTACGAGCAGTACTTC
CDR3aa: CASSPTSGVHYEQYF

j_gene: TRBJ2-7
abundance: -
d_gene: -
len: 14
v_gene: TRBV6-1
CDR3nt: TGTGCCAGCAGTGAGGCAATTCCATCCTACGAGCAGTACTTC
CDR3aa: CASSEAIPSYEQYF

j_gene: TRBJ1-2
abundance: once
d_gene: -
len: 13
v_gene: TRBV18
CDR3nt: TGTGCCAGCTCGGGGCAGGATAACTATGGCTACACCTTC
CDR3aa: CASSGQDNYGYTF

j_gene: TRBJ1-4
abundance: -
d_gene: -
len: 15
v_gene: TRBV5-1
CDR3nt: TGCGCCAGCAGCTTGGGCGGGGGGCTAAGAGAAAAACTGTTTTTT
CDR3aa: CASSLGGGLREKLFF

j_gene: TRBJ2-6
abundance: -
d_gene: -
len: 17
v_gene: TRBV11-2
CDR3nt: TGTGCCAGCAGGCGGGCGACTGCGTACTCTGGGGCCAACGTCCTGACTTTC
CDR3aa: CASRRATAYSGANVLTF

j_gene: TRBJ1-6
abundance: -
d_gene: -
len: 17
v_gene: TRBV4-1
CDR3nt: TGCGCCAGCAGCCAAGATCAGGGCGGGTCCTATAATTCACCCCTCCACTTT
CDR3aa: CASSQDQGGSYNSPLHF

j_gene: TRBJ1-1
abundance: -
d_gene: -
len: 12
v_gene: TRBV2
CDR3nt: TGTGCCAGCAGTGAGGTGGGGGTTGAAGCTTTCTTT
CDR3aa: CASSEVGVEAFF

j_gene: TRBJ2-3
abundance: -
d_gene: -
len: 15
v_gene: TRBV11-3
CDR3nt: TGTGCCAGCAGCCCCCGGGGGAGTGGCGCGGATACGCAGTATTTT
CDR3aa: CASSPRGSGADTQYF

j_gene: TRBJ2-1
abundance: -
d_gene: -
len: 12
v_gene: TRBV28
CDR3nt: TGTGCCAGCAGTTTGGGCTACAATGAGCAGTTCTTC
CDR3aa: CASSLGYNEQFF

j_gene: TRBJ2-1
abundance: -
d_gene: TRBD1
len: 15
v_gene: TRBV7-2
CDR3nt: TGTGCCAGCAGCGTGGACAGGAGCTCCTACAATGAGCAGTTCTTC
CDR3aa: CASSVDRSSYNEQFF

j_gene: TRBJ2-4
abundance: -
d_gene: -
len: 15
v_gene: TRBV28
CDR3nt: TGTGCCAGCAGTCTACCCCTCGTAGCCAAAAACATTCAGTACTTC
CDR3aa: CASSLPLVAKNIQYF

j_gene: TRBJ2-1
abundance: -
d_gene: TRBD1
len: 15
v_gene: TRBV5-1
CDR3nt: TGCGCCAGCAGCTTGGGTGGGACAGGGGGCTATGAGCAGTTCTTC
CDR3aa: CASSLGGTGGYEQFF

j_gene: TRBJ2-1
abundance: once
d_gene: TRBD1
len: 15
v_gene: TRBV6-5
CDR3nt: TGTGCCAGCAGGCTAGGACAGGGGTCCTACAATGAGCAGTTCTTC
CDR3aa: CASRLGQGSYNEQFF

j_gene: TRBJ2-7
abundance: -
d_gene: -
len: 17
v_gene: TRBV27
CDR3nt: TGTGCCAGCAGTTTGAGAGGGGTTGTAAGTTCAGTCTACGAGCAGTACTTC
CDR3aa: CASSLRGVVSSVYEQYF

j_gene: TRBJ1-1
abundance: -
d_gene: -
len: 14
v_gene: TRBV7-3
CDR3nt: TGTGCCAGCAGCCCCGGGCGGGGGAACACTGAAGCTTTCTTT
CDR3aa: CASSPGRGNTEAFF

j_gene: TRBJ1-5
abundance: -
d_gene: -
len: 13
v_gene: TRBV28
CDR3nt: TGTGCCACCTACGGACGGAACAATCAGCCCCAGCATTTT
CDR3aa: CATYGRNNQPQHF

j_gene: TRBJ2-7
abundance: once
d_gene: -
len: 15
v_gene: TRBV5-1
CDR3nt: TGCGCCAGCAGCTTGGACAGGGTGGTCGTATACGAGCAGTACTTC
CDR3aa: CASSLDRVVVYEQYF

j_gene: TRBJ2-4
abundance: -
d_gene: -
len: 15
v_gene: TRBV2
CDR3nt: TGTGCCAGCACTGATCTACCCGGCCGGGGGAACATTCAGTACTTC
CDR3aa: CASTDLPGRGNIQYF

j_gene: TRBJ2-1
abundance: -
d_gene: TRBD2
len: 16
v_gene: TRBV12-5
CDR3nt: TGTGCTAGTGGTTTGGACTCGGGACTAGCGGGAGGATTGCAGTTCTTC
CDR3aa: CASGLDSGLAGGLQFF

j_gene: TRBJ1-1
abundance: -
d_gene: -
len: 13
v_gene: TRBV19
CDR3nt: TGTGCCAGTAGTCAGGGATGGAACACTGAAGCTTTCTTT
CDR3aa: CASSQGWNTEAFF

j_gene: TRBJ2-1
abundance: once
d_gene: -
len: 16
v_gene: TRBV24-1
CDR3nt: TGTGCCACCAGTGATTCCAGCGCCGGCTCCTACAATGAGCAGTTCTTC
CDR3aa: CATSDSSAGSYNEQFF

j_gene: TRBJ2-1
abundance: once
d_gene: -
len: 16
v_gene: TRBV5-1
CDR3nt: TGCGCCAGCAGCTTGGGGATTTTAGTTTCCTACAATGAGCAGTTCTTC
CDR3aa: CASSLGILVSYNEQFF

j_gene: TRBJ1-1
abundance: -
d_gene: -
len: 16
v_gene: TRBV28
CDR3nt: TGTGCCAGCAGGAGTAGGCAGGAGTTAATGAACACTGAAGCTTTCTTT
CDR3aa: CASRSRQELMNTEAFF

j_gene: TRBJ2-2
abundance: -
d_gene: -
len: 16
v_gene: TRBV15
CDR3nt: TGTGCCACCAGCAGAGCGGGGCAGGGGTACACCGGGGAGCTGTTTTTT
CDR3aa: CATSRAGQGYTGELFF

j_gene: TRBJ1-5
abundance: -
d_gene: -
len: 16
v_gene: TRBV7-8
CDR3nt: TGTGCCAGCAGCTTAGGTGGGGGGCTGAACAATCAGCCCCAGCATTTT
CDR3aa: CASSLGGGLNNQPQHF

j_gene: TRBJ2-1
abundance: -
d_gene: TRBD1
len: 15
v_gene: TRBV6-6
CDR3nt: TGTGCCAGCAGCTCCGGGACAGGGGGTAACAATGAGCAGTTCTTC
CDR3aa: CASSSGTGGNNEQFF

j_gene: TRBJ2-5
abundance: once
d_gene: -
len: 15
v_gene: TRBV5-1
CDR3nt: TGCGCCAGCAGCTCCGGCGGGACTGTCCAAGAGACCCAGTACTTC
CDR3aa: CASSSGGTVQETQYF

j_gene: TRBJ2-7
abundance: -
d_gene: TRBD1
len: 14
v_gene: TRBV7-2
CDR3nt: TGTGCCAGCGAAGGTGGACAGGGGGTGAACGAGCAGTACTTC
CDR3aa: CASEGGQGVNEQYF

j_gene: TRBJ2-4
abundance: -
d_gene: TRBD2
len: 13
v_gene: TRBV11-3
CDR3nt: TGTGCCAGCAGCTTTAGCGGGAAAAACATTCAGTACTTC
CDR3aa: CASSFSGKNIQYF

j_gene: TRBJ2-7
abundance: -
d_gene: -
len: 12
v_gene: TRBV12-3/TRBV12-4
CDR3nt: TGTGCCAGCAGCCGTGACTCGTACGAGCAGTACTTC
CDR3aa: CASSRDSYEQYF

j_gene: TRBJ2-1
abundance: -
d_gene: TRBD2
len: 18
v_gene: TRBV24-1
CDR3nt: TGTGCCACCAGTGACTCTTGGACTAGCGGGAGGGGGCGGGGTGAGCAGTTCTTC
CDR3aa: CATSDSWTSGRGRGEQFF

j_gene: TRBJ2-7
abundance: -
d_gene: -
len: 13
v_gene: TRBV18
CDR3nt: TGTGCCAGCTCCCGGGACTCCTCCTACGAGCAGTACTTC
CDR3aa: CASSRDSSYEQYF

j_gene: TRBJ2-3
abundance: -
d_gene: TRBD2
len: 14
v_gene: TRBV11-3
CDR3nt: TGTGCCAGCAGCTTCGGACTAGCGGGCAGTACGCAGTATTTT
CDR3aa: CASSFGLAGSTQYF

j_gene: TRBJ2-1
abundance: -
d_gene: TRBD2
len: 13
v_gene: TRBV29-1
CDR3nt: TGCAGCGTTGCCTTAAGGGAGGGGAATGAGCAGTTCTTC
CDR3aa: CSVALREGNEQFF

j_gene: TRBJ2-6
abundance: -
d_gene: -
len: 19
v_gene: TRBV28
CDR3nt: TGTGCCAGCAGTTTAGGGTTGCTGGGTCCTGGCTCTGGGGCCAACGTCCTGACTTTC
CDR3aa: CASSLGLLGPGSGANVLTF

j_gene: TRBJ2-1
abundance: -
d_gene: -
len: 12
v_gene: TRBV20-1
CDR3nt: TGCAGTGCTAGTTCCCCGGCTAGCGCACTGTTCTTC
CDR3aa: CSASSPASALFF

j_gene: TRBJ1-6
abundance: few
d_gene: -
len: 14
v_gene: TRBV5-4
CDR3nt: TGTGCCAGCAGCTTGGGAGATAGGCGGTCACCCCTCCACTTT
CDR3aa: CASSLGDRRSPLHF

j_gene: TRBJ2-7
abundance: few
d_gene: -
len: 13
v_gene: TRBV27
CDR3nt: TGTGCCAGCAGCTGGGGGAGGACCTACGAGCAGTACTTC
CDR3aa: CASSWGRTYEQYF

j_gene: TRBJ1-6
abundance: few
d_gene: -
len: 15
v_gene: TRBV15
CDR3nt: TGTGCCACCAGCAGAACTCCAGGGGATATTTCACCCCTCCACTTT
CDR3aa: CATSRTPGDISPLHF

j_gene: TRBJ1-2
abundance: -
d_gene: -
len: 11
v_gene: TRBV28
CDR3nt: TGTGCCAGCAGTTGGCCGGGACACCCCACCTTC
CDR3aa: CASSWPGHPTF

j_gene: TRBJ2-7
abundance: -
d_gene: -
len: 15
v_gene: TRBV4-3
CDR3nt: TGCGCCAGCAGCCAAGATGAGGGGCGCGCCTACGAGCAGTACTTC
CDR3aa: CASSQDEGRAYEQYF

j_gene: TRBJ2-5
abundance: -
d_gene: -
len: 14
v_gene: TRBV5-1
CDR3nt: TGCGCCAGCAGCTTGGAGCCCGCCCAATGGACCCAGTACTTC
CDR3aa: CASSLEPAQWTQYF

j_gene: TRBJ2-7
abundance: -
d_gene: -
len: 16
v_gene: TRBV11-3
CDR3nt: TGTGCCAGCAGCCTACTACATGAGAAGCCCTCCTACGAGCAGTACTTC
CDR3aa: CASSLLHEKPSYEQYF

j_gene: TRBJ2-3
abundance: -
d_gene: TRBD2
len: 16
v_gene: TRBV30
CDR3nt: TGTGCCTGGAGTAAGGGACTAGCGGGAGGGTCTGATACGCAGTATTTT
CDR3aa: CAWSKGLAGGSDTQYF

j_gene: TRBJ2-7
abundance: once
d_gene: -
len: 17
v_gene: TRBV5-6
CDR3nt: TGTGCCAGCAGCTTGGGGCCCCTGGAAAAGACCGTACACGAGCAGTACTTC
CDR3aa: CASSLGPLEKTVHEQYF

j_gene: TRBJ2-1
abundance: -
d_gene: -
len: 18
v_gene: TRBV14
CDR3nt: TGTGCCAGCAGCCAAGATATGGTAGAGAGGCGGGTTCTCAATGAGCAGTTCTTC
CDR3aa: CASSQDMVERRVLNEQFF

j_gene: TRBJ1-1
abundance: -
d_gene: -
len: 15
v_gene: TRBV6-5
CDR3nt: TGTGCCAGCAGTTCCAGACTCAGGGGTAGCACTGAAGCTTTCTTT
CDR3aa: CASSSRLRGSTEAFF

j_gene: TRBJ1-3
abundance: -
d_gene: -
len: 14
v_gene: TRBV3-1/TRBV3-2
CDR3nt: TGTGCCAGCAGCCAAGGCAAGAGAGGAAACACCATATATTTT
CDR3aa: CASSQGKRGNTIYF

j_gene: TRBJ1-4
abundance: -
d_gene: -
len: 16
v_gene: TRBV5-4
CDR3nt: TGTGCCAGCAGCCTGGGAGGTCGCAGGGCTCGTGAAAAACTGTTTTTT
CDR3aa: CASSLGGRRAREKLFF